This T cell receptor beta chain was sequenced for a study of T-cell memory formation after mild COVID-19. In this sample, this clonotype turned up many times. Its antigen is not identified. Study results and limitations: Some responding clones appeared in pre-infection memory, suggesting cross-reactive memory joined.

Germline CDR1 and CDR2: MNHNY and SVGAGI (reference sequence). V was pared by 8 bases and J by 1 base, with 7 bases between. This CDR3 is built from 12 residues. TCRdb re-called the 5' RACE reads through MiXCR, storing one row per CDR3 protein. The data hold around 310,000 distinct CDR3 sequences, with 20% to 25% observed a single time. Sequencing used PBMCs or a T cell subset sorted from them (not recorded which). This receptor was taken from a young man who had mild COVID-19 (a few samples of this study predate the infection). Cell type and time point are not known. The genes are TRBV6-6 and TRBJ2-3; D may be TRBD1 (6 bases). The CDR3: CASSGGTDTQYF. The CDR3 DNA sequence: TGTGCCAGCTCAGGGGGCACAGATACGCAGTATTTT.